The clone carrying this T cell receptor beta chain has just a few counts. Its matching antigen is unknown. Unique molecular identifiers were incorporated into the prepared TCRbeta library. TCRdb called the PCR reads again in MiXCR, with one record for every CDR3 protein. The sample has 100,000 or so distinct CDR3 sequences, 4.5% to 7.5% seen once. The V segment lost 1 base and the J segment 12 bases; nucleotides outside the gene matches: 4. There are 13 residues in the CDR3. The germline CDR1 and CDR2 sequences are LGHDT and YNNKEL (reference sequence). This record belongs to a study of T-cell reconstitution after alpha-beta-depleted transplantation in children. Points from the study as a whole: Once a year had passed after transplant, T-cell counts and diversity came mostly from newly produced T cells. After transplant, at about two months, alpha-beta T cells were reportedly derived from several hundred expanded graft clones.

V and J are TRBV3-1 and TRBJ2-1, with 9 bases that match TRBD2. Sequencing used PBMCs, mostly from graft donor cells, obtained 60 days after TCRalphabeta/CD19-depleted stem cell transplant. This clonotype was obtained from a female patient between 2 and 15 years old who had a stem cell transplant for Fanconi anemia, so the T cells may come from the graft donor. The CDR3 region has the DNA TGTGCCAGCAGCCAAGGCCTAGCGGGATGGCAGTTCTTC. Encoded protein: CASSQGLAGWQFF.